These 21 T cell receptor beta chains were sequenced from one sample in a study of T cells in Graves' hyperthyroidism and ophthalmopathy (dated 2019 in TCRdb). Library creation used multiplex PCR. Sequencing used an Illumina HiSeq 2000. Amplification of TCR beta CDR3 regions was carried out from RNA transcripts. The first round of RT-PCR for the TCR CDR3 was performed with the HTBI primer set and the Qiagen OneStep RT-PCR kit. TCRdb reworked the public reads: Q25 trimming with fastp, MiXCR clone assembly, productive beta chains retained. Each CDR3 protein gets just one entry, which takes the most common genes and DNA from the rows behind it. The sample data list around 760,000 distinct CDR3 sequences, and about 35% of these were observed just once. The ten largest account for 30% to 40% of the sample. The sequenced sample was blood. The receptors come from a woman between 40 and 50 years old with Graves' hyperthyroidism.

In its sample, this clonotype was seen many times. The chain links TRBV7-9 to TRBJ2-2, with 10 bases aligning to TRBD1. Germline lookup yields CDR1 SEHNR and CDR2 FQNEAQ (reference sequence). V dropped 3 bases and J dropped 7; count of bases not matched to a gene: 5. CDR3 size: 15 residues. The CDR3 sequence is CASSFTGTGVGELFF. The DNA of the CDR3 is TGTGCCAGCAGCTTTACCGGGACAGGGGTCGGGGAGCTGTTTTTT.

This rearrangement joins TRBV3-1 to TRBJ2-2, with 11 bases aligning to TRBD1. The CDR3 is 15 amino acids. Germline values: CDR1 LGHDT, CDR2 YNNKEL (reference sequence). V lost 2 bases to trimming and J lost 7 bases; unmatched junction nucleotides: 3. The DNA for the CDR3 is TGTGCCAGCAGCCAATGGGACAGGGGGATCGGGGAGCTGTTTTTT. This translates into CASSQWDRGIGELFF.

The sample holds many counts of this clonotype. The DNA for the CDR3 is TGTGCCAGCAGCTTAGACCTTAGGAGCGGGAGAGCCTACGAGCAGTACTTC. It encodes CASSLDLRSGRAYEQYF. The chain joins TRBV7-2 to TRBJ2-7; 8 bases agree with TRBD2. J lost 2 bases, V lost 1 base, and 10 bases had no gene match. Germline V CDR1 and CDR2: SGHTA, FQGNSA. The CDR3 covers 17 residues. Looking up the rest from reference TRBV7-2 and TRBJ2-7 gives the full variable domain: GAGVSQSPSNKVTEKGKDVELRCDPISGHTALYWYRQSLGQGLEFLIYFQGNSAPDKSGLPSDRFSAERTGGSVSTLTIQRTQQEDSAVYLCASSLDLRSGRAYEQYFGPGTRLTVT.

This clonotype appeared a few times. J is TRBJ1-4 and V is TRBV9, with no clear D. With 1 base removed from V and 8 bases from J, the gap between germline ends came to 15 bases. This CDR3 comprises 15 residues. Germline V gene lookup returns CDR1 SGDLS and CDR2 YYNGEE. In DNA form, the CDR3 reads TGTGCCAGCAGCGTAAGAGGGCAAGCGAGCGAAAAACTGTTTTTT. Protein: CASSVRGQASEKLFF.

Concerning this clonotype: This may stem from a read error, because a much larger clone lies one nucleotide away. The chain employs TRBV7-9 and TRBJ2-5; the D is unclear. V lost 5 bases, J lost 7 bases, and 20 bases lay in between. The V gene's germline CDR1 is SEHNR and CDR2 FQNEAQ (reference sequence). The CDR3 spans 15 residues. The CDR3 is CASSDPRASGRTQYF. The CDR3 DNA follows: TGTGCCAGCAGCGACCCTCGGGCGTCAGGTCGGACCCAGTACTTC.

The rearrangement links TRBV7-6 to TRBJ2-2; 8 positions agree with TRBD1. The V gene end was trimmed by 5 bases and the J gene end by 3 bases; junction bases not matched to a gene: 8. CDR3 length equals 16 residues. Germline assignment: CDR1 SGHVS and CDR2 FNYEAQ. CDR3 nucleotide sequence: TGTGCCAGCAGCCTCCGGCCGACAGGGGACACCGGGGAGCTGTTTTTT. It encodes CASSLRPTGDTGELFF.

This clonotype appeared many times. DNA of the CDR3: TGTGCCAGCAGTGCCGGCAGGGGCCTCGGTAATGAAAAACTGTTTTTT. This gives the protein CASSAGRGLGNEKLFF. The chain carries TRBV2 and TRBJ1-4; perhaps TRBD1 as D (6 bases). CDR3 length equals 16 residues. Between the trimmed V and J ends, which lost 4 bases and 4 bases, there was a span of 16 bases. In germline, CDR1 is SNHLY, CDR2 FYNNEI.

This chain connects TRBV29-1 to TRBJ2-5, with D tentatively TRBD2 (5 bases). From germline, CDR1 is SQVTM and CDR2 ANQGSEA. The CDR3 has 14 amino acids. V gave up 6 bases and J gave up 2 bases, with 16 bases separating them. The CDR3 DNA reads TGCAGCGTCCTAATAGAGGGTTTTCAAGAGACCCAGTACTTC. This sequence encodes CSVLIEGFQETQYF.

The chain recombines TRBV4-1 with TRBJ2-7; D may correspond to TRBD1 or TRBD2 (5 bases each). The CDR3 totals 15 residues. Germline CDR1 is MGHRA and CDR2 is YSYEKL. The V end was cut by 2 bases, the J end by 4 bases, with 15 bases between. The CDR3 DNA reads TGCGCCAGCAGCCAAATCCGGGACGCCTTATACGAGCAGTACTTC. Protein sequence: CASSQIRDALYEQYF.

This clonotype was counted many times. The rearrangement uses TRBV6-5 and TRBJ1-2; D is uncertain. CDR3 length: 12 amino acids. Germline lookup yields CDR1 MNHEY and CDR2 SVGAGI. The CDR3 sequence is CVAAETYYGYTF. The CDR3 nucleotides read TGTGTCGCAGCAGAGACCTACTATGGCTACACCTTC.

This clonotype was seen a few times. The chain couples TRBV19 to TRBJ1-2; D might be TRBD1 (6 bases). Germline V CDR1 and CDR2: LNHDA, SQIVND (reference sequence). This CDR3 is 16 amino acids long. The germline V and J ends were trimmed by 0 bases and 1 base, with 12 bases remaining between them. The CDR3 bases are TGTGCCAGTAGTATAGAGGGGACACCTCATAACTATGGCTACACCTTC. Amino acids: CASSIEGTPHNYGYTF.

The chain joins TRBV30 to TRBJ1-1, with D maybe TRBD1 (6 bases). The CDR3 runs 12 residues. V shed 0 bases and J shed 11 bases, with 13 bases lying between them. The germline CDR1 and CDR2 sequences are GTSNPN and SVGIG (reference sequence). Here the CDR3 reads CAWSVPRGAAFF. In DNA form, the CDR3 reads TGTGCCTGGAGTGTACCTCGGGGGGCGGCTTTCTTT.

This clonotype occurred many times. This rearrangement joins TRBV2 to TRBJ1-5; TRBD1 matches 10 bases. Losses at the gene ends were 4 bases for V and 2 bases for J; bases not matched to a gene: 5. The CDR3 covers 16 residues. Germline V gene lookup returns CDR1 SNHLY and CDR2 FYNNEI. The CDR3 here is CASSGQGAMGNQPQHF. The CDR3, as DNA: TGTGCCAGCAGTGGACAGGGGGCTATGGGCAATCAGCCCCAGCATTTT.

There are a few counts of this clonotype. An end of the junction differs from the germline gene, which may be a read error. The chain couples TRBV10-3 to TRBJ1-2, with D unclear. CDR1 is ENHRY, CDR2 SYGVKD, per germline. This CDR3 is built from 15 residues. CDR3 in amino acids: CASSLRPPTNYGYTF. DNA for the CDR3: TGTGCCAGCAGTTTAAGACCGCCAACTAACTATGGCTACACCTTC.

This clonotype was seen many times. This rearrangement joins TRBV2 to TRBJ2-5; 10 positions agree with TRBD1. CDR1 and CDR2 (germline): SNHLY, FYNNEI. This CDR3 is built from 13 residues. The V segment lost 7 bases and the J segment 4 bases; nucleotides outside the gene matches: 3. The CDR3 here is CASTRTGGETQYF. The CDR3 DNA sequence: TGTGCCAGCACTCGGACAGGGGGAGAGACCCAGTACTTC. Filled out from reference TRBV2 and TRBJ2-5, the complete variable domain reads EPEVTQTPSHQVTQMGQEVILRCVPISNHLYFYWYRQILGQKVEFLVSFYNNEISEKSEIFDDQFSVERPDGSNFTLKIRSTKLEDSAMYFCASTRTGGETQYFGPGTRLLVL.

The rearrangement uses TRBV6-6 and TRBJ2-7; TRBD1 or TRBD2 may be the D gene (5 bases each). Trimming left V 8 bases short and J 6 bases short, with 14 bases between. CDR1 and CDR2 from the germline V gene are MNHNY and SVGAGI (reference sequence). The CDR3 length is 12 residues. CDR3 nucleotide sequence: TGTGCCAGCCAGGGAGAGGGTGGCGAGCAGTACTTC. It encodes CASQGEGGEQYF.

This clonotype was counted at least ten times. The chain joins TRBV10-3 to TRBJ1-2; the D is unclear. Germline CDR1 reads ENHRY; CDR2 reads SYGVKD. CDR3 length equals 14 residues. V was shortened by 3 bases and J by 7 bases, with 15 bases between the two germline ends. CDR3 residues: CAISDFEGLGGYTF. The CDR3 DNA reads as TGTGCCATCAGTGATTTCGAGGGCCTGGGTGGCTACACCTTC.

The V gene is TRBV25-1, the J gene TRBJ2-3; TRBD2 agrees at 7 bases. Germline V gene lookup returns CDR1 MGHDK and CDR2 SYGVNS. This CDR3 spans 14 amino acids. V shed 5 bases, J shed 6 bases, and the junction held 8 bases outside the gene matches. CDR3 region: CASSSWRGSDTQYF. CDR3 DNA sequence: TGTGCCAGCAGTTCATGGCGGGGGTCGGATACGCAGTATTTT.

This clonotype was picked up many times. CDR3 residues: CSVWVAGQMFYEQYF. DNA for the CDR3: TGCAGCGTGTGGGTAGCGGGCCAGATGTTTTACGAGCAGTACTTC. V gene TRBV29-1 combines with J gene TRBJ2-7; 7 bases fit TRBD2. Trimming cost V 6 bases and J 4 bases; bases outside gene matches: 15. This CDR3 contains 15 residues. Germline V gene sequence: CDR1 SQVTM, CDR2 ANQGSEA.

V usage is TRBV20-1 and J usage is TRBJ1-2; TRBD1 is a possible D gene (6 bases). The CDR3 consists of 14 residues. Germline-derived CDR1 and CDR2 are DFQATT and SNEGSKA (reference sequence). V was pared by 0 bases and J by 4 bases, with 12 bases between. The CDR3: CSARDPGEAYGYTF. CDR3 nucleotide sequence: TGCAGTGCTAGAGATCCAGGGGAGGCCTATGGCTACACCTTC.

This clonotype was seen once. The CDR3 DNA is TGCAGCGCCGACGGTCTAACACCCCAGCATTTT. Encoded protein: CSADGLTPQHF. The V and J genes are TRBV29-1 and TRBJ1-5; D remains ambiguous. Trimming left V 7 bases short and J 10 bases short, with 14 bases between. The CDR3 covers 11 residues. Germline V gives CDR1 SQVTM, CDR2 ANQGSEA.